Reported below is one T cell receptor beta chain. TCRdb redid the calling of the 5' RACE reads with MiXCR, one entry per CDR3 protein. In the table there are roughly 450,000 distinct CDR3 sequences, roughly 18% of which are singletons. The data are from a study of T-cell memory formation after mild COVID-19. V shed 1 base, J shed 6 bases, and the junction held 5 bases outside the gene matches. The CDR3 runs to 15 residues. Germline V CDR1 and CDR2: SGHTA, FQGNSA. The V gene is TRBV7-2, the J gene TRBJ2-4; 8 bases agree with TRBD1. The receptor comes from a man in his late teens or twenties who had mild COVID-19 (a few samples of this study predate the infection). Cell type and time point are not known. Sequences were obtained from PBMCs or a T cell subset sorted from them (not recorded which). The CDR3 protein is CASSLVAGGGNIQYF. The DNA for the CDR3 is TGTGCCAGCAGCTTAGTGGCAGGGGGCGGAAACATTCAGTACTTC.